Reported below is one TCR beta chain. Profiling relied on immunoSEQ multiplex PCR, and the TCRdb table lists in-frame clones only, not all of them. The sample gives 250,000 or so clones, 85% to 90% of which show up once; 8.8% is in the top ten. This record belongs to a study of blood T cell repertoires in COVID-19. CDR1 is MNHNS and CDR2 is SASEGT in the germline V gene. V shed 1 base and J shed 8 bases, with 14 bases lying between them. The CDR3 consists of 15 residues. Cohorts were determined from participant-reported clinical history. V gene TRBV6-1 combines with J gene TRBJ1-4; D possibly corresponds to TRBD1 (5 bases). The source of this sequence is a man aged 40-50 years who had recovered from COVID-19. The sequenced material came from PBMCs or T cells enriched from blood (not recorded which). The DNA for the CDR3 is TGTGCCAGCAGTGAAGTTGGGGGGACTGGGGAAAAACTGTTTTTT. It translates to CASSEVGGTGEKLFF.